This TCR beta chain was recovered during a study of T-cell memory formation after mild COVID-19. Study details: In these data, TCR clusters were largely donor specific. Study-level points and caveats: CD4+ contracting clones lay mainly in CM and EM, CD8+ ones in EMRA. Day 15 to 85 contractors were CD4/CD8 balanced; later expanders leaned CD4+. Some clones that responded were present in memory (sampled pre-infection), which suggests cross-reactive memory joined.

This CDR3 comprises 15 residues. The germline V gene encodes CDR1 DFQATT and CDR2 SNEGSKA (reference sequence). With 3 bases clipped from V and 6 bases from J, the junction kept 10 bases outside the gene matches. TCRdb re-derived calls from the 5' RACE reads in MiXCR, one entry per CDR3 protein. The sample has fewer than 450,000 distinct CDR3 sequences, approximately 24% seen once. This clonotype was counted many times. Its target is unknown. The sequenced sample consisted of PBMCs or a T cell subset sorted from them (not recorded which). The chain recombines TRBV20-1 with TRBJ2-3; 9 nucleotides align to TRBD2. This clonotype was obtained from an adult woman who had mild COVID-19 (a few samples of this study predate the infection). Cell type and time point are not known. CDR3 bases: TGCAGTGCTAGCGAGTTAGGGACTAGCAGTGATACGCAGTATTTT. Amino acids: CSASELGTSSDTQYF.